The 15 T cell receptor beta chains below all came from one sample that was sequenced in a study of CD8+ T cells in alopecia areata. Treatment meaning: oral pan-JAK inhibitor, 5-10 mg twice daily. Extracted RNA was reverse transcribed into cDNA, the sequencing template. Here immunoSEQ multiplex PCR was the method, and the copy in TCRdb shows in-frame clones only, minus some. The data hold 80,000 or so clones, with approximately 66% observed a single time. The sample here was CD8+ T cells sorted from blood, taken at week 24, from a patient treated with tofacitinib. All receptors come from a human donor with alopecia areata.

This clone was seen a handful of times. Distinct nucleotide sequences in the sample also encode this CDR3. This rearrangement joins TRBV27 to TRBJ2-7, with 7 bases that match TRBD2. Germline assignment: CDR1 MNHEY and CDR2 SMNVEV (reference sequence). V dropped 0 bases and J dropped 2; count of bases not matched to a gene: 4. The CDR3 has 15 amino acids. As DNA, the CDR3 is TGTGCCAGCAGTTTATCACGGGGGGATACCTACGAGCAGTACTTC. It codes for CASSLSRGDTYEQYF.

This clone was seen once. The V gene is TRBV4-3, the J gene TRBJ1-2; 7 nucleotides match TRBD1. Unmatched junction bases numbered 8, after V lost 4 bases and J lost 6 bases. The germline V gene has CDR1 LGHNA and CDR2 YSLEER. The CDR3 loop spans 14 amino acids. The CDR3 here is CASSRDTGVDGYTF. The CDR3 DNA reads as TGCGCCAGCAGCCGAGACACAGGGGTCGATGGCTACACCTTC.

The V gene is TRBV11-2, the J gene TRBJ2-5; 8 nucleotides line up with TRBD2. This CDR3 is 15 amino acids long. Trimming at V came to 5 bases and at J to 3 bases, leaving 8 bases not matched to a gene. The germline CDR1 and CDR2 sequences are SGHAT and FQNNGV. CDR3 coding DNA: TGTGCCAGCAGCCCCGGGGTTAGCGGGGAAGAGACCCAGTACTTC. Its translation is CASSPGVSGEETQYF.

The chain carries TRBV6-1 and TRBJ1-4, with D possibly TRBD1 on 5 matching bases. This CDR3 contains 13 residues. The V gene's germline CDR1 is MNHNS and CDR2 SASEGT. The V end was cut by 8 bases, the J end by 6 bases, with 13 bases between. CDR3 sequence (DNA): TGTGCCAGCTCTCAGGGAGAGCATGAAAAACTGTTTTTT. It specifies CASSQGEHEKLFF.

The rearrangement links TRBV4-1 to TRBJ2-5, with TRBD2 identical over 8 bases. This CDR3 is 16 amino acids long. The ends lost 1 base at V and 1 base at J; junction bases unmatched: 5. Germline CDR1 is MGHRA and CDR2 is YSYEKL. In DNA, the CDR3 is TGCGCCAGCAGCCAAGTTATAGCGGGGAGCCAAGAGACCCAGTACTTC. This translates into CASSQVIAGSQETQYF.

The J gene is TRBJ2-2, the V gene TRBV7-9; TRBD1 aligns across 7 bases. Germline V lookup: CDR1 SEHNR, CDR2 FQNEAQ (reference sequence). Unmatched junction bases numbered 12, after V lost 5 bases and J lost 3 bases. This CDR3 region has 17 residues. CDR3 residues: CASSPSGGLVDTGELFF. DNA of the CDR3: TGTGCCAGCAGCCCGTCAGGGGGTCTAGTCGACACCGGGGAGCTGTTTTTT.

V gene TRBV28 combines with J gene TRBJ1-2, with 9 bases that match TRBD1. The germline V gene has CDR1 MDHEN and CDR2 SYDVKM. The ends lost 6 bases at V and 6 bases at J; junction bases unmatched: 5. The CDR3 has 13 residues. In DNA form, the CDR3 reads TGTGCCAGCAGGGTACAGGGGGCAGATGGCTACACCTTC. Translation: CASRVQGADGYTF.

This chain links TRBV5-1 with TRBJ2-2, with 13 nucleotides matching TRBD2. This CDR3 comprises 17 residues. Germline CDR1 and CDR2: SGHRS and YFSETQ. V dropped 5 bases and J dropped 5; count of bases not matched to a gene: 9. This CDR3 reads CASSILAGGPRTGELFF. In DNA, the CDR3 is TGCGCCAGCAGTATACTAGCGGGGGGGCCCCGTACCGGGGAGCTGTTTTTT.

The V call is TRBV6-4, the J call TRBJ2-1; TRBD1 matches at 7 bases. V shed 5 bases and J 3 bases; nucleotides not matched to a gene: 4. This CDR3 region has 14 residues. Germline CDR1 reads MRHNA; CDR2 reads SNTAGT. CDR3 loop: CASSKGQDYNEQFF. CDR3 DNA sequence: TGTGCCAGCAGTAAAGGACAGGACTACAATGAGCAGTTCTTC.

The chain employs TRBV4-1 and TRBJ1-3; D is unresolved. Between the trimmed V and J ends, which lost 3 bases and 0 bases, there was a span of 6 bases. Germline values: CDR1 MGHRA, CDR2 YSYEKL. The CDR3 covers 14 residues. The CDR3 loop reads CASSQTSSGNTIYF. CDR3 nucleotides: TGCGCCAGCAGCCAGACAAGCTCTGGAAACACCATATATTTT.

The chain carries TRBV27 and TRBJ1-4, with D uncertain. Trimming pared 6 bases from V and 0 bases from J, leaving 8 bases between. The germline V gene encodes CDR1 MNHEY and CDR2 SMNVEV (reference sequence). The CDR3 has 14 residues. CDR3 sequence (DNA): TGTGCCAGCAGCATAAGAACAACTAATGAAAAACTGTTTTTT. Translating it yields CASSIRTTNEKLFF.

The chain combines TRBV7-9 with TRBJ2-1, with unresolved D. Trimming left V 5 bases short and J 6 bases short, with 17 bases between. The CDR3 has 15 residues. The germline V gene encodes CDR1 SEHNR and CDR2 FQNEAQ (reference sequence). As DNA, the CDR3 is TGTGCCAGCAGCCGGTGGTACAATGGGCTCAATGAGCAGTTCTTC. Translated: CASSRWYNGLNEQFF.

This rearrangement joins TRBV2 to TRBJ2-7; D gene uncertain. Germline values: CDR1 SNHLY, CDR2 FYNNEI. V lost 6 bases to trimming and J lost 3 bases, with 12 bases between them. The length of the CDR3 is 13 residues. The CDR3, as DNA: TGTGCCAGCAGCGAAACACCGAGCTACGAGCAGTACTTC. Amino acid sequence: CASSETPSYEQYF.

This clone has just a few counts. The chain recombines TRBV29-1 with TRBJ2-3; 10 bases are a match to TRBD2. J lost 3 bases, V lost 7 bases, and 10 bases had no gene match. This CDR3 comprises 15 residues. Germline V gives CDR1 SQVTM, CDR2 ANQGSEA. CDR3 protein: CSAEGGLAETDTQYF. CDR3 sequence (DNA): TGCAGCGCCGAGGGAGGACTAGCGGAGACAGATACGCAGTATTTT.

This clone was counted between two and nine times. The gene calls are TRBV28 and TRBJ2-7; TRBD1 aligns across 12 bases. The V and J ends lost 6 bases and 5 bases, in that order; junction bases with no gene match: 11. The germline CDR1 and CDR2 sequences are MDHEN and SYDVKM. The CDR3 totals 16 residues. For the CDR3, the DNA is TGTGCCAGCAGGACCCCGGGACAGGGGGCCCCCCACGAGCAGTACTTC. It translates to CASRTPGQGAPHEQYF.